These 8 T cell receptor beta chains were all obtained from the same sample, sequenced in a study of shared clonotypes between healthy human individuals. The assay was immunoSEQ multiplex PCR, and TCRdb's table has in-frame clones only and misses some. The sample holds roughly 2.1 million clones, roughly 91% seen once. Cells designated naive CD8 were CD45RO-negative and were positively selected for CCR7, with terminally differentiated effector memory CD45RA+ cells excluded. The sequenced material came from naive CD8+ T cells from PBMCs. Receptors were obtained from a man between 18 and 29 years old in good health. Some clones in this sample may be carry-over from other donors' samples.

For the CDR3, the DNA is TGTGCTAGTGGCCAAGGGGGGGTATCCTATGGCTACACCTTC. Translated, it gives CASGQGGVSYGYTF. This chain joins TRBV12-5 and TRBJ1-2; possible D gene TRBD1, 6 bases. The CDR3 is 14 amino acids. Looked up from germline, CDR1 is LGHNT and CDR2 is FRNRAP. V was trimmed by 6 bases and J by 4 bases, leaving 15 bases between them.

The V gene is TRBV19, the J gene TRBJ1-1; D not resolved. Germline CDR1 is LNHDA and CDR2 is SQIVND (reference sequence). The CDR3 length is 16 residues. The V gene lost 3 bases and the J gene lost 1 base, with 15 bases spanning the gap. The CDR3: CASSIWIRPGNTEAFF. CDR3 nucleotide sequence: TGTGCCAGTAGTATCTGGATCCGGCCGGGGAACACTGAAGCTTTCTTT. The whole variable domain, filled in from reference TRBV19 and TRBJ1-1, reads DGGITQSPKYLFRKEGQNVTLSCEQNLNHDAMYWYRQDPGQGLRLIYYSQIVNDFQKGDIAEGYSVSREKKESFPLTVTSAQKNPTAFYLCASSIWIRPGNTEAFFGQGTRLTVV.

The chain employs TRBV7-3 and TRBJ2-3; a possible D gene is TRBD1 (6 bases). The CDR3 length is 14 residues. V dropped 6 bases and J dropped 0 bases, with 10 bases sitting between them. Germline V CDR1 and CDR2: SGHTA, FQGTGA. CDR3 region: CASSIGGSTDTQYF. The CDR3, as DNA: TGTGCCAGCAGTATAGGGGGTAGCACAGATACGCAGTATTTT.

J is TRBJ2-7 and V is TRBV30; 11 positions match TRBD2. Germline V gene lookup returns CDR1 GTSNPN and CDR2 SVGIG (reference sequence). J was trimmed by 2 bases and V by 1 base; bases with no gene match: 4. The CDR3 contains 15 residues. This chain's CDR3 is CAWSAWTSGPYEQYF. CDR3 nucleotides: TGTGCCTGGAGTGCTTGGACTAGCGGGCCCTACGAGCAGTACTTC.

The chain carries TRBV5-6 and TRBJ2-1; 13 bases agree with TRBD2. The CDR3 runs to 19 residues. The V and J ends lost 4 bases and 8 bases, in that order; junction bases with no gene match: 18. Germline V gene sequence: CDR1 SGHDT, CDR2 YYEEEE. In DNA, the CDR3 is TGTGCCAGCAGCCCAGGGGCTACTAGCGGGAGGGCCTTCGGGTATGAGCAGTTCTTC. It is translated as CASSPGATSGRAFGYEQFF.

DNA for the CDR3: TGTGCCAGCAGCATTGGGACAGGATCCTACGAGCAGTACTTC. It encodes CASSIGTGSYEQYF. The chain links TRBV4-2 to TRBJ2-7; 8 positions agree with TRBD1. V gave up 5 bases and J gave up 1 base; unmatched junction bases: 4. From germline, CDR1 is LGHNA and CDR2 YNFKEQ. The CDR3 sequence is 14 residues long.

V and J are TRBV10-1 and TRBJ2-7; 12 bases agree with TRBD2. Germline-derived CDR1 and CDR2 are WNHNN and SYGVQD (reference sequence). V lost 3 bases to trimming and J lost 5 bases; unmatched junction nucleotides: 8. The CDR3 covers 16 residues. CDR3 coding DNA: TGCGCCAGCAGTGAACGCAGGACTAGCGGGAAAGACGAGCAGTACTTC. It codes for CASSERRTSGKDEQYF.

The chain recombines TRBV9 with TRBJ2-6; D not certain. This CDR3 spans 15 amino acids. Per the germline V gene, CDR1 is SGDLS and CDR2 is YYNGEE. V shed 3 bases and J shed 0 bases, with 7 bases lying between them. CDR3 in amino acids: CASSALPSGANVLTF. CDR3 bases: TGTGCCAGCAGCGCGTTGCCCTCTGGGGCCAACGTCCTGACTTTC.